The clone carrying this TCR beta chain has just one count. The data are from a study of blood T cell repertoires in COVID-19. Background on the study: There were acute and convalescent COVID-19 samples, and they came from the United States, Italy and Spain.

Under the authors' procedure: Estimation of nucleated cell counts relied on the amplification of reference gene primers. TCRdb keeps only in-frame clones here, not all; method: immunoSEQ multiplex PCR. V, J and clone size are those of that table, while D and trimming were read from the DNA. The sample holds under 300,000 clones, roughly 86% seen once. Participants were aged about 18 to 100 years from around 25 US areas. The study assigned cohorts using participant-reported clinical history. The CDR3 runs 15 residues. The V and J ends lost 0 bases and 3 bases, in that order; junction bases with no gene match: 5. The germline gives CDR1 SGHRS, CDR2 YFSETQ.

The sequence came from a woman aged 25 to 39 who had recovered from COVID-19. Material: PBMCs or T cells enriched from blood (not recorded which). V gene TRBV5-1 combines with J gene TRBJ2-5, with 7 positions matching TRBD1. The CDR3 region has the DNA TGCGCCAGCAGCTTGGGGGGGACAGCCAAAGAGACCCAGTACTTC. It encodes CASSLGGTAKETQYF.